This T cell receptor (beta chain) was retrieved from a study of OX40 agonist ivuxolimab in advanced cancers. Regarding the complete study: Ivuxolimab, which targeted the costimulatory receptor OX40 (CD134), was an agonistic, fully human IgG2 monoclonal antibody. The dose-escalation cohort was around 84% male with a mean age of approximately 59 years, ranging from about 23 to 85. Partial responses were achieved by three dose-escalation patients, of whom one had hepatocellular carcinoma and two had cutaneous melanoma. Patients were allowed to have had prior anti-PD-1, anti-PD-L1 or anti-CTLA-4 therapy, and 40% of the dose-escalation patients had previously received checkpoint inhibitors. The monotherapy dose-escalation portion (N ≈ 50 patients) of the phase I ivuxolimab trial is reported in the paper. The purpose of peripheral TCRbeta sequencing was to test whether ivuxolimab changed TCR sequence diversity and led to clonal T-cell expansion. Among the roughly 52 dose-escalation patients, approximately 20 had hepatocellular carcinoma, approximately 15 melanoma, 9 renal cell carcinoma and 9 head and neck cancer. Intravenous ivuxolimab was administered to patients every 2 weeks at six dose levels: 0.01, 0.1, 0.3, 1.5, 3 and 10 mg/kg. General findings and caveats noted by the study authors: At doses of 0.1 to 3.0 mg/kg, clonal expansion of both CD4+ and CD8+ blood T cells was observed from baseline to week 6. Low levels of normalized T-cell clonal expansion were also seen in some patients who did not respond. After ivuxolimab, more expanded clones were found on average in CD8+ T cells than in CD4+ T cells. Which antigens the clonally expanded peripheral T cells were specific for was not determined. In partial responders in the 0.1-3.0 mg/kg groups, normalized peripheral clonal expansion was found to be among the lowest, especially among CD8+ T cells.

This clone was counted only a few times. Its antigen remains unidentified. The sample holds no much larger clone one base away, and base qualities are not on file. Patients with a history of autoimmune disease or receiving systemic immunosuppression were excluded from the trial. In every dose cohort, peripheral blood was drawn for TCR sequencing at baseline, cycle 4 day 1, and cycle 7 day 1. Samples were obtained from an open-label, multicenter, first-in-human phase I dose-escalation trial of ivuxolimab. The trial enrolled adults with locally advanced or metastatic head and neck squamous cell, hepatocellular, melanoma or renal cell carcinoma. Before TCR sequencing, CD4+ T cells and CD8+ T cells from peripheral blood were sorted into separate populations. V is clipped by 1 base and J by 5 bases, and the sequence between their germline boundaries is 9 bases long. The CDR3 starts with the cysteine, ends with the phenylalanine, and has 13 residues. CDR3 DNA is the only sequence kept; it has 39 bases, read in frame from the first base. From a lookup of the germline V gene (reference sequence), CDR1 and CDR2 are LNHNV and YYDKDF.

To sequence the TCRbeta CDR3 region, genomic DNA was isolated from the sorted cells. TCRbeta CDR3 regions were sequenced using the immunoSEQ Assay. This is the immuneACCESS table as TCRdb keeps it, with only in-frame sequences that have V and J called. A part of the clones is gone; compared with another copy, unresolved V genes explain less than half, and the rest is unexplained. The table for this sample lists about 82,000 clones; 80% to 95% of them were counted only once. The ten largest make up roughly 9% of the sample. The TCR was taken from an adult with an advanced solid tumor such as melanoma, head and neck, liver or kidney cancer. Here the sequenced sample was CD4+ or CD8+ T cells sorted from blood, taken in a trial of the OX40 agonist ivuxolimab. The chain links TRBV15 with TRBJ2-7; 5 matching bases give a weak D call of TRBD1. CDR3 sequence: CATSRAGINEQYF. The base sequence is TGTGCCACCAGCAGAGCAGGGATCAACGAGCAGTACTTC.